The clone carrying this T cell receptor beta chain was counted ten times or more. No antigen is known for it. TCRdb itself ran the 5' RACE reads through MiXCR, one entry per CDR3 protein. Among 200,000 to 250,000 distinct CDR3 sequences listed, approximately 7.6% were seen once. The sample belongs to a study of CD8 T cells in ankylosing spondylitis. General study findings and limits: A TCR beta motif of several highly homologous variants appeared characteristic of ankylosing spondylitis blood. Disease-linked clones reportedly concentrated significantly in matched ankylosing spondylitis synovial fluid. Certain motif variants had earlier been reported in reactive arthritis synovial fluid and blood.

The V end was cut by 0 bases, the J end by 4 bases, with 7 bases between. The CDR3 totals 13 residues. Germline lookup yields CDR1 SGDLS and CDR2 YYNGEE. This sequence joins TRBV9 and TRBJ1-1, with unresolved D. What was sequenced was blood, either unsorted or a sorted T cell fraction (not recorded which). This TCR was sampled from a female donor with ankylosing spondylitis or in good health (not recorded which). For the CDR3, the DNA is TGTGCCAGCAGCGTAGGAGGGAGCACTGAAGCTTTCTTT. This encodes CASSVGGSTEAFF.